This entry lists 5 T cell receptor beta chains sequenced from one sample in a study of a mutant IDH1 vaccine in newly diagnosed glioma. Stated time point: week 11, during vaccination. It was 300 ug of mutant IDH1 20-mer peptide that made up each vaccine dose, given with topical imiquimod. The antigens these receptors bind are not known. The assay was immunoSEQ multiplex PCR, and TCRdb's table has in-frame clones only and misses some. The sample lists some 130,000 clones, about four fifths occurring once. Specimen: PBMCs, collected from a glioma patient whose treatment included an IDH1 peptide vaccine. The receptors shown here come from a man between 35 and 55 years old with glioma.

This clone was detected only once. V gene TRBV19 combines with J gene TRBJ2-1; 14 nucleotides match TRBD2. Germline V lookup: CDR1 LNHDA, CDR2 SQIVND (reference sequence). Germline trimming cut 5 bases from V and 4 bases from J; bases unmatched to any gene: 16. The CDR3 contains 20 residues. The CDR3 nucleotides are TGTGCCAGTAGTCCAGGACAGACCGGGACTAGCGGGAGTAGGTACAATGAGCAGTTCTTC. Translating gives CASSPGQTGTSGSRYNEQFF.

The rearrangement joins TRBV28 to TRBJ2-5, with TRBD1 as a possible D gene (5 bases). Looked up from germline, CDR1 is MDHEN and CDR2 is SYDVKM. The CDR3 has 15 residues. V was shortened by 2 bases and J by 3 bases, with 13 bases between the two germline ends. The CDR3 DNA reads as TGTGCCAGCAGTTTAAGCGCAGGGCCCGAAGAGACCCAGTACTTC. Translation gives CASSLSAGPEETQYF. Using reference TRBV28 and TRBJ2-5 for the parts outside the CDR3, the full variable domain is DVKVTQSSRYLVKRTGEKVFLECVQDMDHENMFWYRQDPGLGLRLIYFSYDVKMKEKGDIPEGYSVSREKKERFSLILESASTNQTSMYLCASSLSAGPEETQYFGPGTRLLVL.

V is TRBV25-1 and J is TRBJ1-2, with D uncertain. Germline CDR1 MGHDK, CDR2 SYGVNS. CDR3 length: 16 residues. The ends were cut back, 0 bases at V and 6 bases at J, with 17 bases in the middle. In nucleotides, the CDR3 is TGTGCCAGCAGTGAATATCCTGAGGCTGACGGTGATGGCTACACCTTC. Translation: CASSEYPEADGDGYTF.

The chain uses TRBV28 and TRBJ2-1, with unresolved D. The V gene lost 7 bases and the J gene lost 6 bases, with 7 bases spanning the gap. Germline V CDR1 and CDR2: MDHEN, SYDVKM. There are 11 residues in the CDR3. The DNA for the CDR3 is TGTGCCAGCATCAGAGGCAATGAGCAGTTCTTC. As protein: CASIRGNEQFF.

V usage is TRBV28 and J usage is TRBJ1-4; D is uncertain. Per the germline V gene, CDR1 is MDHEN and CDR2 is SYDVKM. This CDR3 has 15 amino acids. V was shortened by 7 bases and J by 0 bases, with 12 bases between the two germline ends. In DNA, the CDR3 is TGTGCCAGCATGGAGGGTATGGCAACTAATGAAAAACTGTTTTTT. It yields the protein CASMEGMATNEKLFF.